The next 27 T cell receptor beta chains were all read from a single sample in a study of T-cell memory formation after mild COVID-19. From the 5' RACE reads, TCRdb called clonotypes with MiXCR, one entry per CDR3 protein. The table records roughly 380,000 distinct CDR3 sequences, approximately 29% of them present only once. The specimen sequenced was PBMCs or a T cell subset sorted from them (not recorded which). The receptors shown here come from an adult woman who had mild COVID-19 (a few samples of this study predate the infection). Cell type and time point are not known.

The V and J genes are TRBV20-1 and TRBJ1-4, with unresolved D. Trimming took 5 bases from V and 6 from J, leaving 13 bases between them. The CDR3 is 13 amino acids. From germline, CDR1 is DFQATT and CDR2 SNEGSKA (reference sequence). As DNA, the CDR3 is TGCAGTGCTCGGGTGGGAATCGATGAAAAACTGTTTTTT. Translation: CSARVGIDEKLFF.

In its sample, this clonotype was seen a few times. The chain carries TRBV18 and TRBJ2-4; unclear D gene. V was trimmed by 2 bases and J by 9 bases, leaving 14 bases between them. CDR3 length: 14 residues. Germline CDR1 is KGHSH and CDR2 is LQKENI. The CDR3 DNA reads as TGTGCCAGCTCACCAGGACCCGCGGAAGGCATTCAGTACTTC. Its translation: CASSPGPAEGIQYF.

The chain links TRBV5-6 to TRBJ2-1; 10 bases are shared with TRBD1. The CDR3 runs 15 residues. Losses at the gene ends were 3 bases for V and 3 bases for J; bases not matched to a gene: 3. From germline, CDR1 is SGHDT and CDR2 YYEEEE. The CDR3 DNA reads TGTGCCAGCAGCTGGGGGACAGGGGTCTACAATGAGCAGTTCTTC. The encoded protein is CASSWGTGVYNEQFF.

There are a few counts of this clonotype. The chain couples TRBV12-3 or TRBV12-4 to TRBJ2-7, with TRBD1 matching over 7 bases. Germline trimming cut 5 bases from V and 0 bases from J; bases unmatched to any gene: 4. This CDR3 is 14 amino acids long. CDR3 coding DNA: TGTGCCAGCAGTGGACAGGCGCACTCCTACGAGCAGTACTTC. Protein sequence: CASSGQAHSYEQYF.

The chain uses TRBV5-5 and TRBJ2-4; 9 bases are shared with TRBD1. Trimming took 0 bases from V and 8 from J; bases not matched to a gene: 9. This CDR3 has 16 amino acids. Germline values: CDR1 SGHKS, CDR2 YYEKEE (reference sequence). CDR3: CASSLETGGFLDIQYF. The CDR3 region has the DNA TGTGCCAGCAGCTTGGAGACAGGGGGGTTTTTAGACATTCAGTACTTC. Full variable domain (rest looked up from reference TRBV5-5 and TRBJ2-4): DAGVTQSPTHLIKTRGQQVTLRCSPISGHKSVSWYQQVLGQGPQFIFQYYEKEERGRGNFPDRFSARQFPNYSSELNVNALLLGDSALYLCASSLETGGFLDIQYFGAGTRLSVL.

A single count supports this clonotype. V gene TRBV12-3 or TRBV12-4 combines with J gene TRBJ1-1; D call uncertain. V lost 8 bases, J lost 2 bases, and 12 bases lay in between. CDR3 length equals 13 residues. The CDR3 loop reads CASYLWGNTEAFF. DNA of the CDR3: TGTGCCAGCTACCTATGGGGAAACACTGAAGCTTTCTTT.

This clonotype was observed a handful of times. The chain combines TRBV19 with TRBJ2-5, with 8 bases identical to TRBD1. The V gene end was trimmed by 4 bases and the J gene end by 1 base; junction bases not matched to a gene: 11. The CDR3 is made up of 17 amino acids. Germline-derived CDR1 and CDR2 are LNHDA and SQIVND (reference sequence). The CDR3 region is CASSRLGQGSIQETQYF. CDR3 sequence (DNA): TGTGCCAGTAGTAGGCTCGGACAGGGAAGTATCCAAGAGACCCAGTACTTC.

This clonotype was counted between two and nine times. The chain combines TRBV5-1 with TRBJ1-2; D may be TRBD1 (5 bases). The germline gives CDR1 SGHRS, CDR2 YFSETQ. The CDR3 loop spans 15 amino acids. Trimming took 2 bases from V and 4 from J, leaving 15 bases between them. This CDR3 is CASSFAGRTIYGYTF. The CDR3 DNA sequence: TGCGCCAGCAGCTTTGCGGGACGGACAATCTATGGCTACACCTTC.

This clonotype was counted a few times. Since no conserved phenylalanine or tryptophan closes the CDR3, a read error is the likely cause. It is unclear where the CDR3 begins or ends on the DNA, so no DNA is shown, and the CDR3 is as TCRdb lists it. The chain employs TRBV21-1 and TRBJ1-6; the tabulated D call, TRBD1, remains unverified against the DNA. TRBV21-1 is designated a pseudogene. The CDR3 length equals 11 residues, ends included. CDR3 loop: CASSSTTPRGV.

Here the CDR3 DNA reads TGTGCCAGCAGCCCCGTGGGGGGGAAAAACACTGAAGCTTTCTTT. It codes for CASSPVGGKNTEAFF. This sequence joins TRBV5-6 and TRBJ1-1; possible D gene TRBD1, 5 bases. Germline V gene sequence: CDR1 SGHDT, CDR2 YYEEEE. This CDR3 has 15 residues. V was shortened by 4 bases and J by 2 bases, with 15 bases between the two germline ends.

The chain employs TRBV5-6 and TRBJ2-3; 7 bases align to TRBD1. V shed 3 bases and J 2 bases; nucleotides not matched to a gene: 9. The length of the CDR3 is 16 residues. Germline V gene sequence: CDR1 SGHDT, CDR2 YYEEEE. CDR3: CASSSDRDRNTDTQYF. Here the CDR3 DNA reads TGTGCCAGCAGCTCAGACCGGGACAGAAACACAGATACGCAGTATTTT.

The chain employs TRBV10-3 and TRBJ2-3, with 7 nucleotides matching TRBD2. CDR1 and CDR2 (germline): ENHRY, SYGVKD. V was pared by 3 bases and J by 3 bases, with 3 bases of the junction left unmatched. The length of the CDR3 is 14 residues. The CDR3 DNA is TGTGCCATCAGTGACAGGGAGGGGACAGATACGCAGTATTTT. Translating gives CAISDREGTDTQYF.

This clonotype occurred many times. The rearrangement uses TRBV11-3 and TRBJ2-1; 11 bases agree with TRBD2. The V segment lost 5 bases and the J segment 7 bases; nucleotides outside the gene matches: 16. CDR1 SGHNT and CDR2 YENEEA come from the germline V gene. The CDR3 loop spans 18 amino acids. The CDR3 coding sequence is TGTGCCAGCAGCCGAGGTGCTAGCGGGGGGCCCCTGGGGAATGAGCAGTTCTTC. It codes for CASSRGASGGPLGNEQFF.

The V gene is TRBV28, the J gene TRBJ1-2, with TRBD1 identical over 9 bases. V lost 6 bases to trimming and J lost 4 bases; unmatched junction nucleotides: 6. The CDR3 has 14 amino acids. Looked up from germline, CDR1 is MDHEN and CDR2 is SYDVKM. The CDR3 DNA reads TGTGCCAGCAGCTTCCGGGACAGGGTCTATGGCTACACCTTC. Translation gives CASSFRDRVYGYTF.

The genes are TRBV4-2 and TRBJ2-1; TRBD1 is a possible D gene (6 bases). V shed 0 bases and J shed 6 bases, with 24 bases lying between them. Per the germline V gene, CDR1 is LGHNA and CDR2 is YNFKEQ. The CDR3 is made up of 19 amino acids. CDR3 nucleotide sequence: TGTGCCAGCAGCCAAGACCAATCTTGGGACATCAAACCCCTCAATGAGCAGTTCTTC. The encoded protein is CASSQDQSWDIKPLNEQFF.

There are a few counts of this clonotype. The V call is TRBV5-1, the J call TRBJ2-5; D could derive from TRBD1 or TRBD2 (5 bases each). This CDR3 region has 14 residues. Deletions cut 0 bases from V and 5 bases from J, with 11 bases between. Germline loops: CDR1 SGHRS, CDR2 YFSETQ. Here the CDR3 DNA reads TGCGCCAGCAGCTTGGGGACTGAGGGGGAGACCCAGTACTTC. This encodes CASSLGTEGETQYF.

The chain links TRBV6-5 to TRBJ2-3, with D hard to call. The germline V gene has CDR1 MNHEY and CDR2 SVGAGI. V was cut by 6 bases and J by 0 bases, with 4 bases left in between. The CDR3 sequence is 12 residues long. The CDR3 reads CASRASTDTQYF. DNA of the CDR3: TGTGCCAGCAGGGCTAGCACAGATACGCAGTATTTT.

V is TRBV27 and J is TRBJ1-5, with 9 bases identical to TRBD1. The J segment lost 0 bases and the V segment lost 7 bases, leaving 10 bases of the junction unmatched. CDR3 length: 17 amino acids. Germline assignment: CDR1 MNHEY and CDR2 SMNVEV (reference sequence). CDR3 sequence reads: CASKEGTGKYSNQPQHF. The CDR3 DNA is TGTGCCAGCAAGGAAGGGACAGGGAAATATAGCAATCAGCCCCAGCATTTT.

The CDR3 region has the DNA TGTGCCAGCGGGGCTTCCTATAATTCACCCCTCCACTTT. This sequence encodes CASGASYNSPLHF. The chain has TRBV2 and TRBJ1-6, with D perhaps TRBD1 (5 bases). V lost 8 bases and J lost 1, with 6 bases in between. The CDR3 sequence is 13 residues long. CDR1 and CDR2 from the germline V gene are SNHLY and FYNNEI.

V and J are TRBV20-1 and TRBJ1-1; no definite D call. There are 10 residues in the CDR3. From germline, CDR1 is DFQATT and CDR2 SNEGSKA (reference sequence). Trimming removed 6 bases at V and 5 bases at J, with 7 bases between. The CDR3 sequence is CSAHGTEAFF. As DNA, the CDR3 is TGCAGTGCGCACGGGACTGAAGCTTTCTTT.

Only a few counts were recorded for this clonotype. The chain is built from TRBV6-1 and TRBJ2-1, with 8 nucleotides matching TRBD2. V was pared by 3 bases and J by 12 bases, with 4 bases of the junction left unmatched. CDR3 length: 12 residues. Per the germline V gene, CDR1 is MNHNS and CDR2 is SASEGT. The CDR3 here is CASSEIAGPQFF. Here the CDR3 DNA reads TGTGCCAGCAGTGAGATAGCGGGACCGCAGTTCTTC.

The rearrangement joins TRBV4-3 to TRBJ2-7; the D gene is possibly TRBD1 (5 bases). Trimming left V 0 bases short and J 0 bases short, with 12 bases between. Germline V CDR1 and CDR2: LGHNA, YSLEER. The CDR3 totals 16 residues. CDR3 in DNA: TGCGCCAGCAGCCAAGAGGGGCCTCCCAGCTCCTACGAGCAGTACTTC. It specifies CASSQEGPPSSYEQYF.

The J gene is TRBJ1-2, the V gene TRBV18; 8 nucleotides match TRBD1. This CDR3 region has 15 residues. Germline V gene data show CDR1 as KGHSH and CDR2 as LQKENI. J gave up 4 bases and V 3 bases, and 7 bases lay outside the gene matches. CDR3 coding DNA: TGTGCCAGCTCACCGGGGGGACAGGTCTCCTATGGCTACACCTTC. Protein sequence: CASSPGGQVSYGYTF.

The rearrangement uses TRBV12-3 or TRBV12-4 and TRBJ2-2; 8 bases match TRBD1. The CDR3 loop spans 17 amino acids. The ends lost 1 base at V and 7 bases at J; junction bases unmatched: 11. The CDR3 region has the DNA TGTGCCAGCAGTTTAGAAGTCCCGGCAGGGGGCGGCGGGGAGCTGTTTTTT. This translates into CASSLEVPAGGGGELFF.

The chain couples TRBV7-9 to TRBJ1-1; D is possibly TRBD1 (6 bases). With 4 bases removed from V and 4 bases from J, the gap between germline ends came to 16 bases. This CDR3 is built from 15 residues. Germline V gene sequence: CDR1 SEHNR, CDR2 FQNEAQ (reference sequence). CDR3 residues: CASSSQGFFSTEAFF. In DNA, the CDR3 is TGTGCCAGCAGCTCTCAGGGGTTTTTTAGCACTGAAGCTTTCTTT.

The chain uses TRBV5-1 and TRBJ2-7; TRBD1 aligns across 9 bases. Losses at the gene ends were 4 bases for V and 6 bases for J; bases not matched to a gene: 11. CDR1 SGHRS and CDR2 YFSETQ come from the germline V gene. This CDR3 contains 15 residues. The CDR3 nucleotides read TGCGCCAGCAGCACAGAGCCCGGGACAGGGTCCGAGCAGTACTTC. This translates into CASSTEPGTGSEQYF.

J is TRBJ2-3 and V is TRBV5-1; 9 nucleotides match TRBD1. Germline values: CDR1 SGHRS, CDR2 YFSETQ. There are 15 residues in the CDR3. Trimming at V came to 4 bases and at J to 6 bases, leaving 9 bases not matched to a gene. Here the CDR3 DNA reads TGCGCCAGCAGCACCGGGACAGGGTTTTCGGATACGCAGTATTTT. Amino acid sequence: CASSTGTGFSDTQYF.